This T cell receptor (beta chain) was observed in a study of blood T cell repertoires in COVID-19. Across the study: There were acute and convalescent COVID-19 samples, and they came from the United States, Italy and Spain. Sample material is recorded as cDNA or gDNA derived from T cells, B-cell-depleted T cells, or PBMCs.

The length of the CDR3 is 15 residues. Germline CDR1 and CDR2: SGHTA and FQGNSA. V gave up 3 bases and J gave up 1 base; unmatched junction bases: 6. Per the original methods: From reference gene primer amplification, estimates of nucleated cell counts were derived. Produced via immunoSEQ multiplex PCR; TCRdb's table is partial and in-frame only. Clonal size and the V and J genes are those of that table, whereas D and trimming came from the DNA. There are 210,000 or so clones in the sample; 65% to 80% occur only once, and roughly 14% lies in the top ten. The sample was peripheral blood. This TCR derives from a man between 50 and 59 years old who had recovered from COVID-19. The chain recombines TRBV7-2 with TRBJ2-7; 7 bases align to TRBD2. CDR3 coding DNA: TGTGCCAGCAGCTTTCCGCTAGCGGAATCCTACGAGCAGTACTTC. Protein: CASSFPLAESYEQYF. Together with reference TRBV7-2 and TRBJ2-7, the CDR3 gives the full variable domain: GAGVSQSPSNKVTEKGKDVELRCDPISGHTALYWYRQSLGQGLEFLIYFQGNSAPDKSGLPSDRFSAERTGGSVSTLTIQRTQQEDSAVYLCASSFPLAESYEQYFGPGTRLTVT.